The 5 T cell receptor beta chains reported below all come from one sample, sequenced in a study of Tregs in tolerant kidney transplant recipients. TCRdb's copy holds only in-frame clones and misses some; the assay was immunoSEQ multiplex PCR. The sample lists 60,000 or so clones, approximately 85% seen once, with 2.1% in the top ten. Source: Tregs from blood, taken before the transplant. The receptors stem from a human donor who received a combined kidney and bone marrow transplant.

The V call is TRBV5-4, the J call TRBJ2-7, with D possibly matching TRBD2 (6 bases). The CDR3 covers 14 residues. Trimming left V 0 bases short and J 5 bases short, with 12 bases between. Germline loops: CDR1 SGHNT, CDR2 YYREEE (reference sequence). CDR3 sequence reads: CASSLAGGPNEQYF. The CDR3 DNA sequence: TGTGCCAGCAGCTTGGCCGGGGGACCCAACGAGCAGTACTTC.

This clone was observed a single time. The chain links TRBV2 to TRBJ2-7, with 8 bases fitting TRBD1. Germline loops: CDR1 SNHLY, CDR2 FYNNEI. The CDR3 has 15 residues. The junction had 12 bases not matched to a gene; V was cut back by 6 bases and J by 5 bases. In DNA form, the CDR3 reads TGTGCCAGCAGACCAAATCGGGGACAGGCCCACGAGCAGTACTTC. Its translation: CASRPNRGQAHEQYF.

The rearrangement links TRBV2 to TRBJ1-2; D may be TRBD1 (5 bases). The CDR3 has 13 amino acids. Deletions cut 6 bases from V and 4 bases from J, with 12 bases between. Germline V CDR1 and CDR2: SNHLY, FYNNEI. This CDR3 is CASSLRQGYGYTF. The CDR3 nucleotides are TGTGCCAGCAGCCTCCGGCAGGGCTATGGCTACACCTTC.

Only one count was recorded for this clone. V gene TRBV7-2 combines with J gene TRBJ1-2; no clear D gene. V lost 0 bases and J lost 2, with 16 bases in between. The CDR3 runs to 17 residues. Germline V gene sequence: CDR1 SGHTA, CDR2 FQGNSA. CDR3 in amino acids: CASSLAGYTTSNYGYTF. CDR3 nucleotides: TGTGCCAGCAGCTTAGCAGGATATACTACCTCAAACTATGGCTACACCTTC.

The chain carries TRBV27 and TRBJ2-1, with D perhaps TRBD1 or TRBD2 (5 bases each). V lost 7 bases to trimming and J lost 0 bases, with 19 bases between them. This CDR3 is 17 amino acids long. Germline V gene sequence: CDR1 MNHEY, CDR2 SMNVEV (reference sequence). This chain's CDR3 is CASINSRGSSSYNEQFF. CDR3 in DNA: TGTGCCAGCATAAACTCCCGGGGCTCGAGCTCCTACAATGAGCAGTTCTTC.